The following is a T cell receptor (beta chain) sequence with its context. This sample is part of a study of long-term antiretroviral therapy in people with HIV. The authors ran the immunoSEQ assay, v3.0, at survey level. Sequencing was directed toward about 35,000-55,000 T-cell genomes in each sample. The table came from immunoSEQ multiplex PCR; TCRdb's copy has only in-frame clones and leaves some out. This sample has about 23,000 clones, with over 75% found just once. The germline CDR1 and CDR2 sequences are LGHNA and YSLEER. The V and J ends lost 0 bases and 9 bases respectively, with 18 bases between them. This CDR3 is 16 amino acids long.

This receptor was obtained from a man over 45 with HIV. V and J are TRBV4-3 and TRBJ2-1; maybe TRBD1 (7 bases). This sample comprised unsorted PBMCs, obtained 0.3 years after starting antiretroviral therapy. CDR3 nucleotide sequence: TGCGCCAGCAGCCAAGATCGTGGCCAGGGGGGCTTTGAGCAGTTCTTC. Amino acid sequence: CASSQDRGQGGFEQFF.